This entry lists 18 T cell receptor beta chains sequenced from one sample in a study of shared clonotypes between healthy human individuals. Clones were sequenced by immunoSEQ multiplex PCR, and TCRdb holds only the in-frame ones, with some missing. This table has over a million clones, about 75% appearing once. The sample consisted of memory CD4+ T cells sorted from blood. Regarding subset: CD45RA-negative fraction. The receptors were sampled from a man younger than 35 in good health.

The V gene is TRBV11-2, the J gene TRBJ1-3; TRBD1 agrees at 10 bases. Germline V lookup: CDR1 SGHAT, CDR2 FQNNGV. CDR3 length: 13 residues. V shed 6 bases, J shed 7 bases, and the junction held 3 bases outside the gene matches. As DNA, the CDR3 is TGTGCCAGCAGTCGACAGGGGGCCAACACCATATATTTT. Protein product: CASSRQGANTIYF.

The chain's CDR3 is CAWSVPGQGAGANVLTF. The CDR3 DNA is TGTGCCTGGAGTGTCCCAGGACAGGGGGCTGGGGCCAACGTCCTGACTTTC. The chain carries TRBV30 and TRBJ2-6, with 10 bases lining up with TRBD1. The V gene's germline CDR1 is GTSNPN and CDR2 SVGIG (reference sequence). This CDR3 is 17 amino acids long. Trimming removed 0 bases from V and 2 bases from J; junction bases left unmatched: 4.

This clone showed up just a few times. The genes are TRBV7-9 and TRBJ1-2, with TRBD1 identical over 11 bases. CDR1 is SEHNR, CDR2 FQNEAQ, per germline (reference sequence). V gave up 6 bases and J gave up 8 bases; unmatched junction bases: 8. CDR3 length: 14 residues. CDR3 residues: CASRRDRGFGGYTF. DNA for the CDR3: TGTGCCAGCAGGCGGGACAGGGGGTTTGGAGGCTACACCTTC.

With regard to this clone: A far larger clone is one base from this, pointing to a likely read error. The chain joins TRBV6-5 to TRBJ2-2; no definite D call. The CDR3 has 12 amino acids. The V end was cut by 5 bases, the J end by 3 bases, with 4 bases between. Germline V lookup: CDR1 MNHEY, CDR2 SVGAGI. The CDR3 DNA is TGTGCCAGCAGTGGGGACACCGGGGAGCTGTTTTTT. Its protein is CASSGDTGELFF.

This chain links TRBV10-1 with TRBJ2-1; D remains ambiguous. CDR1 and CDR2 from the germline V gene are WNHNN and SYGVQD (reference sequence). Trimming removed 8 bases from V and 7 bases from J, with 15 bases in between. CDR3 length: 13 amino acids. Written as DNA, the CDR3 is TGCGCCAGCTCGAAACAGTTTCTGAATGAGCAGTTCTTC. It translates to CASSKQFLNEQFF.

The CDR3 loop is CASSLGVDSYGGYGYTF. The CDR3 nucleotides are TGTGCCAGCAGCTTAGGGGTGGACAGTTATGGGGGCTATGGCTACACCTTC. The chain recombines TRBV5-4 with TRBJ1-2, with D possibly matching TRBD1 (6 bases). The CDR3 is 17 amino acids. V was trimmed by 2 bases and J by 4 bases, leaving 21 bases between them. Per germline, CDR1 SGHNT and CDR2 YYREEE (reference sequence).

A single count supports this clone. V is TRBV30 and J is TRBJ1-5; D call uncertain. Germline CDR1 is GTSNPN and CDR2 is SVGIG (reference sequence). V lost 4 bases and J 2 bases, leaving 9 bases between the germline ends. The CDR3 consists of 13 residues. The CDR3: CAWKGGGNQPQHF. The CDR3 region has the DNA TGTGCCTGGAAAGGTGGTGGCAATCAGCCCCAGCATTTT.

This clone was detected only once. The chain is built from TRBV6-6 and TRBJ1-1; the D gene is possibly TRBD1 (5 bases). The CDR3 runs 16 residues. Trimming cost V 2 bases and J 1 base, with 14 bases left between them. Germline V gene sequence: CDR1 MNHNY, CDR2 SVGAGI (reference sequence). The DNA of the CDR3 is TGTGCCAGCAGTTACACGCGGGGGGGGACGAACACTGAAGCTTTCTTT. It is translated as CASSYTRGGTNTEAFF.

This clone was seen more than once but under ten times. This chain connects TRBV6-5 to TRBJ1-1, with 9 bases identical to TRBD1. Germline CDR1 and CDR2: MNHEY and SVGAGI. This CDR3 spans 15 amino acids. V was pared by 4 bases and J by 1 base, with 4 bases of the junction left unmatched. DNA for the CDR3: TGTGCCAGCAGTTCCCCGACAGGGGGGAACACTGAAGCTTTCTTT. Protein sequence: CASSSPTGGNTEAFF.

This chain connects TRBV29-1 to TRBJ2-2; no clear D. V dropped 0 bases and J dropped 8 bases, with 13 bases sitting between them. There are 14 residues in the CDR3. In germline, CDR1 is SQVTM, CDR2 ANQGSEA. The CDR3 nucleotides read TGCAGCGTTGAAGATAGAACAGCGAGGGGGGAGCTGTTTTTT. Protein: CSVEDRTARGELFF.

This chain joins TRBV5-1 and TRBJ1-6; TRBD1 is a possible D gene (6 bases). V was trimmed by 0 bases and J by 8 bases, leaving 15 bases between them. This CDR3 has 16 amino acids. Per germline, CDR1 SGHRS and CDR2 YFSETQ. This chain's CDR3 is CASSLDEDRNYSPLHF. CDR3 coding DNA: TGCGCCAGCAGCTTGGATGAGGACAGAAATTATTCACCCCTCCACTTT.

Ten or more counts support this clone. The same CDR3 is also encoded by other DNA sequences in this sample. The CDR3: CASSPTENQPQHF. Written as DNA, the CDR3 is TGTGCCAGCTCACCCACAGAGAATCAGCCCCAGCATTTT. This chain connects TRBV18 to TRBJ1-5; unclear D gene. CDR3 length: 13 residues. V lost 3 bases, J lost 4 bases, and 7 bases lay in between. CDR1 and CDR2 (germline): KGHSH, LQKENI.

The CDR3 DNA reads as TGTGCCTGGAGTGTCCAGGGCCATCAGCCCCAGCATTTT. Translation gives CAWSVQGHQPQHF. The genes are TRBV30 and TRBJ1-5, with D maybe TRBD1 (5 bases). V was shortened by 0 bases and J by 5 bases, with 8 bases between the two germline ends. Germline CDR1 GTSNPN, CDR2 SVGIG (reference sequence). The CDR3 has 13 residues.

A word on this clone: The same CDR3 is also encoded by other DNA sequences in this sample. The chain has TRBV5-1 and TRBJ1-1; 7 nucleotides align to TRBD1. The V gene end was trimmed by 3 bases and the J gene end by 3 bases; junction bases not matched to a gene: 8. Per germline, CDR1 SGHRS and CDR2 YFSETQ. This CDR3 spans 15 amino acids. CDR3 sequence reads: CASSSRTGGDTEAFF. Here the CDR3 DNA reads TGCGCCAGCAGCTCGCGGACAGGAGGGGACACTGAAGCTTTCTTT.

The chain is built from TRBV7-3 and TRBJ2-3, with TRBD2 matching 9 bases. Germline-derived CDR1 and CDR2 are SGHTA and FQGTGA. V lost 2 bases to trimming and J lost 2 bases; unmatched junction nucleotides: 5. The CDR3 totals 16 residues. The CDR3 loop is CASSLGAGGFTDTQYF. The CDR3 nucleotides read TGTGCCAGCAGCTTAGGAGCGGGGGGATTCACAGATACGCAGTATTTT.

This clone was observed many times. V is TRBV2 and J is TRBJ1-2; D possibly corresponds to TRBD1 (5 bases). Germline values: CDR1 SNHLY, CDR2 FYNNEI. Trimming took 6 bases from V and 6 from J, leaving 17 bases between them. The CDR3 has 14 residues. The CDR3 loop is CASSQQASSHGYTF. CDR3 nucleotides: TGTGCCAGCAGCCAACAGGCGTCCAGCCATGGCTACACCTTC.

This CDR3 reads CASSYGAGGSYEQYF. As DNA, the CDR3 is TGTGCCAGCAGTTACGGGGCGGGAGGGTCCTACGAGCAGTACTTC. V is TRBV6-5 and J is TRBJ2-7; TRBD2 matches 9 bases. J gave up 1 base and V 2 bases, and 3 bases lay outside the gene matches. The CDR3 is 15 amino acids. The V gene's germline CDR1 is MNHEY and CDR2 SVGAGI.

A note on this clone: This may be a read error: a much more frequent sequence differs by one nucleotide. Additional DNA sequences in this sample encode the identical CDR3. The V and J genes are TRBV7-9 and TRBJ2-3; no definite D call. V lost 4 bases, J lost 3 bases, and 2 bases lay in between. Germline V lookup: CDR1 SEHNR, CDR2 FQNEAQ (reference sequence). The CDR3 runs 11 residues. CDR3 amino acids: CASSSTDTQYF. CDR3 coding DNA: TGTGCCAGCAGCTCGACAGATACGCAGTATTTT.